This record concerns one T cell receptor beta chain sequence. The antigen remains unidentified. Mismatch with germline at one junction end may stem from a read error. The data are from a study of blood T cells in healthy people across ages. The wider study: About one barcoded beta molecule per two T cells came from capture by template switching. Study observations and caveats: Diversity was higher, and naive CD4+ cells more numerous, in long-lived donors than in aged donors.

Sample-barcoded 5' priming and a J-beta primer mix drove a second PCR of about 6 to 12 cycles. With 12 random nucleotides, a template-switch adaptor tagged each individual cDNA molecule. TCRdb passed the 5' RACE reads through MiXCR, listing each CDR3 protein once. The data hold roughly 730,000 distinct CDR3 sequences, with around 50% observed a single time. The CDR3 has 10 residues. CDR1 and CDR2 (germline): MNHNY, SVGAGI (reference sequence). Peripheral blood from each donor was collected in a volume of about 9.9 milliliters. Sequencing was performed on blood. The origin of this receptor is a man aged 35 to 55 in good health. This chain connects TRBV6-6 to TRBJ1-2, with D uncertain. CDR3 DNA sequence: TGTGCCAGCAGGGCCTATGGCTGCACCTTC. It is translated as CASRAYGCTF.